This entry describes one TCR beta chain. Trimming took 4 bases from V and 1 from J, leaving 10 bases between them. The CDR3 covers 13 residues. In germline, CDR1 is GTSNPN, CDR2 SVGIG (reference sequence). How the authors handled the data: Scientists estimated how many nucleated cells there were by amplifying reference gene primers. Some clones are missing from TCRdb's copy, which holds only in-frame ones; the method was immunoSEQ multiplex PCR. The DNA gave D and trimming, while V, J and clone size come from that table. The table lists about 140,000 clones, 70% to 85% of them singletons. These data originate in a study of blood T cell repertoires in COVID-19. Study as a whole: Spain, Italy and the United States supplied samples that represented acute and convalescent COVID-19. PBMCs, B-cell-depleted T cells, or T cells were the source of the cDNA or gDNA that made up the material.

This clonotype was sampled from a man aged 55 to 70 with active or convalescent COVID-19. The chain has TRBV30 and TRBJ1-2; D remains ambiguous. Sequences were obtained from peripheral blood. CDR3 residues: CAWISRYNYGYTF. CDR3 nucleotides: TGTGCCTGGATTAGCAGATATAACTATGGCTACACCTTC.